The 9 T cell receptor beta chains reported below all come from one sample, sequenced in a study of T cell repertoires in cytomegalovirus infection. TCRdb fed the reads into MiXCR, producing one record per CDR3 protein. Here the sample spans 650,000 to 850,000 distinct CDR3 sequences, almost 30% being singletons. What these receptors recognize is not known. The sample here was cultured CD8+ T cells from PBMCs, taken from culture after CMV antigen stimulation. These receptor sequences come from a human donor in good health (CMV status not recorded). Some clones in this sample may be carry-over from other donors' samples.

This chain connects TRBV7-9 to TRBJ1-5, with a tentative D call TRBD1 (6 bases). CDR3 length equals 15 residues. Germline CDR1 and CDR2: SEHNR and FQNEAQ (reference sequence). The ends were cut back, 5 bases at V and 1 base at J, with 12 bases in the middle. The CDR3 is CASSQGGASNQPQHF. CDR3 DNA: TGTGCCAGCAGCCAAGGGGGAGCCAGCAATCAGCCCCAGCATTTT.

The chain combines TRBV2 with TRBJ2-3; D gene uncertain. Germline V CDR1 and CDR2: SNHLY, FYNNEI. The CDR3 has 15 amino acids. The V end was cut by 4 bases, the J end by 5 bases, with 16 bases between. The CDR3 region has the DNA TGTGCCAGCAGTGCCCTAGAAAAAAGGGTAGATACGCAGTATTTT. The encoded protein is CASSALEKRVDTQYF. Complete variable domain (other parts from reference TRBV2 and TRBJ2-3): EPEVTQTPSHQVTQMGQEVILRCVPISNHLYFYWYRQILGQKVEFLVSFYNNEISEKSEIFDDQFSVERPDGSNFTLKIRSTKLEDSAMYFCASSALEKRVDTQYFGPGTRLTVL.

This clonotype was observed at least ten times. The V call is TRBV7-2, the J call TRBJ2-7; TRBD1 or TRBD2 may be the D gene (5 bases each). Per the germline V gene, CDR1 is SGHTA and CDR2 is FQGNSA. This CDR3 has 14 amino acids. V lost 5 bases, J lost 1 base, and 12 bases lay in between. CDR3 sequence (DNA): TGTGCCAGCAGCCTCTTGGGGGTATCCTACGAGCAGTACTTC. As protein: CASSLLGVSYEQYF.

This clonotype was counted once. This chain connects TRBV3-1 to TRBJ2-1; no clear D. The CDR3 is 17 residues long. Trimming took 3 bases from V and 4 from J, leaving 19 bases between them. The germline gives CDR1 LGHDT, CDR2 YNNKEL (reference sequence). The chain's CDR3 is CASSHTNAGYWYNEQFF. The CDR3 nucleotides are TGTGCCAGCAGCCACACAAACGCAGGTTACTGGTACAATGAGCAGTTCTTC.

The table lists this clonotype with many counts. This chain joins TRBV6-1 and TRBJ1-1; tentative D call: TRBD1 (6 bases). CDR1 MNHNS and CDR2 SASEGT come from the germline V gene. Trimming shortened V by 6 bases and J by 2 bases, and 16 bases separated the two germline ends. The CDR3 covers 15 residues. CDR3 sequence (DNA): TGTGCCAGCAGGAAACAGGGTCTTGGAAACACTGAAGCTTTCTTT. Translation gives CASRKQGLGNTEAFF.

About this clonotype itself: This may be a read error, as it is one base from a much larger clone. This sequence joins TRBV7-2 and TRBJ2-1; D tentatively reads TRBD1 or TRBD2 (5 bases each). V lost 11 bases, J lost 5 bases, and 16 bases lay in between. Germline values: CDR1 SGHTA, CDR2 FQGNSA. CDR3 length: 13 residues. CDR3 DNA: TGTGCCCCCAGGGAGAGGGGACACAATGAGCAGTTCTTC. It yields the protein CAPRERGHNEQFF.

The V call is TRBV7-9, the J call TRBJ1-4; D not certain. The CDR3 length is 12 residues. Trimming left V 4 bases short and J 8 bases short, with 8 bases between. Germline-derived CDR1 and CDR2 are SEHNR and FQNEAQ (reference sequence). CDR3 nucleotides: TGTGCCAGCAGCTCGGCCGGGGAAAAACTGTTTTTT. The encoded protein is CASSSAGEKLFF.

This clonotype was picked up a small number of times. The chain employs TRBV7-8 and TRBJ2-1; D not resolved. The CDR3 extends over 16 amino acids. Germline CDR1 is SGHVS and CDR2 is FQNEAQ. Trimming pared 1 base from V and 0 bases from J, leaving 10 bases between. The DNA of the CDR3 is TGTGCCAGCAGCTTAGAGAGCTATAGCTCCTACAATGAGCAGTTCTTC. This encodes CASSLESYSSYNEQFF. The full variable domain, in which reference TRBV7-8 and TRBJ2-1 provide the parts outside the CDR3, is GAGVSQSPRYKVAKRGQDVALRCDPISGHVSLFWYQQALGQGPEFLTYFQNEAQLDKSGLPSDRFFAERPEGSVSTLKIQRTQQEDSAVYLCASSLESYSSYNEQFFGPGTRLTVL.

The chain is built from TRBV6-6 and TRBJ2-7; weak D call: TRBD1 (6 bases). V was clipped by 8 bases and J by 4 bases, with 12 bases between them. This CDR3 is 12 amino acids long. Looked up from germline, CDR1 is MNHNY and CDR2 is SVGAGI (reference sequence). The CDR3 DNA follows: TGTGCCAGCGGGGACACTAAATACGAGCAGTACGTC. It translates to CASGDTKYEQYV.